The source of this TCR beta chain is a study of OX40 agonist ivuxolimab in advanced cancers. For the study at large: Age averaged around 59 years (range roughly 20 to 90), and 70% to 85% were male. Study-wide findings and caveats: On average, a greater number of expanded clones characterised CD8+ T cells relative to CD4+.

Sequenced by immunoSEQ multiplex PCR; TCRdb stores in-frame clones only, minus some. The table has roughly 88,000 clones, 87% seen once. Exclusion applied to patients with autoimmune disease history or systemic immunosuppression. V was cut by 4 bases and J by 2 bases, with 20 bases left in between. The CDR3 loop spans 17 amino acids. Germline loops: CDR1 SGHDN, CDR2 FVKESK. As concerns this clone: Its antigen is unknown.

Sequencing used CD4+ or CD8+ T cells sorted from blood, obtained in a trial of the OX40 agonist ivuxolimab. The V call is TRBV14, the J call TRBJ2-5, with TRBD2 as a possible D gene (5 bases). The TCR was taken from an adult with an advanced solid tumor such as melanoma, head and neck, liver or kidney cancer. CDR3 loop: CASSRWSLATFQETQYF. The CDR3, as DNA: TGTGCCAGCAGCCGCTGGTCCCTAGCAACTTTTCAAGAGACCCAGTACTTC.